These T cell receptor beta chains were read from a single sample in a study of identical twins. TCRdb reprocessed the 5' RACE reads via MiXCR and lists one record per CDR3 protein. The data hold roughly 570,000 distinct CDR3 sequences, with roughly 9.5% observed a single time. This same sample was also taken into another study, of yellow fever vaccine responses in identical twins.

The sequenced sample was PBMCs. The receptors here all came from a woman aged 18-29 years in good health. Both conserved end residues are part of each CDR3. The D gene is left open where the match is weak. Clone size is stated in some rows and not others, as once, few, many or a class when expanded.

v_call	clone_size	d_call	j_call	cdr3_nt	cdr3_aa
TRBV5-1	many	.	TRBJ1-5	TGCGCCAGCAGCTTGGGAGCGGCCAGCAATCAGCCCCAGCATTTT	CASSLGAASNQPQHF
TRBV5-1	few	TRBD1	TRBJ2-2	TGCGCCAGCAGCTCCGACAGGGCAACCGGGGAGCTGTTTTTT	CASSSDRATGELFF
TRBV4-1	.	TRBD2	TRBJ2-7	TGCGCCAGCAGCGAGGGACTAGCGGCTTACGAGCAGTACTTC	CASSEGLAAYEQYF
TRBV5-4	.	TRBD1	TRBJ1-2	TGTGCCAGCAGCTCCCCGGACAGGGGAGGGTTAGAAGGCTACACCTTC	CASSSPDRGGLEGYTF
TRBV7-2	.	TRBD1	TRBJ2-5	TGTGCCAGCAGCACTGGGACAGGGAAGAAAGAGACCCAGTACTTC	CASSTGTGKKETQYF
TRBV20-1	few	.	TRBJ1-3	TGCAGTGCTAGGGCGACAGGTTCTGGAAACACCATATATTTT	CSARATGSGNTIYF
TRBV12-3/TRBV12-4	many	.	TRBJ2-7	TGTGCCAGCAGTTTGGAATTGTCGCCCTACGAGCAGTACTTC	CASSLELSPYEQYF
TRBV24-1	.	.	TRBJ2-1	TGTGCCACCAGTGATTTACGGTACTACAATGAGCAGTTCTTC	CATSDLRYYNEQFF
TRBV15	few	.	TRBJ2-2	TGTGCCACCAGCAGAGATTCCGGGGAGCTGTTTTTT	CATSRDSGELFF
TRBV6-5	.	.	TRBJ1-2	TGTGCCAGCAGTTACGGATCGGAAGGAGGCTATGGCTACACCTTC	CASSYGSEGGYGYTF
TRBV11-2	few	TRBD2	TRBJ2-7	TGTGCCAGCAGCTTCCTGCGGGGGTACGAGCAGTACTTC	CASSFLRGYEQYF
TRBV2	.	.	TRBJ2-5	TGTGCCAGCAGTGAAGACACAGGGTGGAAGACCCAGTACTTC	CASSEDTGWKTQYF
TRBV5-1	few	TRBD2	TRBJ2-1	TGCGCCAGCAGCACCGGGACTAGCGGGGGGGGTGAGCAGTTCTTC	CASSTGTSGGGEQFF
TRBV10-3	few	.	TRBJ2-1	TGTGCCATCAGGATACAGGGAAGCTCCTACAATGAGCAGTTCTTC	CAIRIQGSSYNEQFF
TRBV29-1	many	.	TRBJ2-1	TGCAGCGTTGTTAATCCTAGCTCCTACAATGAGCAGTTCTTC	CSVVNPSSYNEQFF
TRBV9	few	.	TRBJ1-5	TGTGCCAGCAGCGTATCAGGTATCAATCAGCCCCAGCATTTT	CASSVSGINQPQHF
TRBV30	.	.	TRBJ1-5	TGTGCCTGGAGTGGAGGGGGATTTAATCAGCCCCAGCATTTT	CAWSGGGFNQPQHF
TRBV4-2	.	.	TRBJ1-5	TGTGCCAGCAGCCAAGATCGGAGGTACAGCCAGCCCCAGCATTTT	CASSQDRRYSQPQHF
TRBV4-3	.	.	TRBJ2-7	TGCGCCAGCAGCCAAGGGGCGGGGAGCTCCTACGAGCAGTACTTC	CASSQGAGSSYEQYF
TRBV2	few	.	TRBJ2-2	TGTGCCAGCAGTGAAACGTGGCAGGGGGGGACCGGGGAGCTGTTTTTT	CASSETWQGGTGELFF
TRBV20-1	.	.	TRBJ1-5	TGCAGTGCTAGATGGAGACAGAGCAATCAGCCCCAGCATTTT	CSARWRQSNQPQHF
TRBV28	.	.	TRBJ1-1	TGTGCCAGCAGTTCGCCTTGGGACGCTTTCTTT	CASSSPWDAFF
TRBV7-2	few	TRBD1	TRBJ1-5	TGTGCCAGCAGCTTTAAGGCAGGGGGTAATCAGCCCCAGCATTTT	CASSFKAGGNQPQHF
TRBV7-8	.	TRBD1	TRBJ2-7	TGTGCCAGCAGCTTAAAGTCCATGGACAGGGTCTACGAGCAGTACTTC	CASSLKSMDRVYEQYF
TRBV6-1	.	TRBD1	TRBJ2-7	TGTGCCATCCGACAGGGCAGCTCCTACGAGCAGTACTTC	CAIRQGSSYEQYF
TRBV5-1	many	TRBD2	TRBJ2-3	TGCGCCAGCAGCTTTCTAGCGGGGGCCGCAGATACGCAGTATTTT	CASSFLAGAADTQYF
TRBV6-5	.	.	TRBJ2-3	TGTGCCAGCAGTTACTCCGACTGGAGCACAGATACGCAGTATTTT	CASSYSDWSTDTQYF
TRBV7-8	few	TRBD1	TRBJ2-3	TGTGCCAGCAGACACTCCCGCTTCCGGACAGGGCGTGGTGAGGATACGCAGTATTTT	CASRHSRFRTGRGEDTQYF
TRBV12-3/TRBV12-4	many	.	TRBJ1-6	TGTGCCAGCTGCCCCCGGGGGGCGGTAAATTCACCCCTCCACTTT	CASCPRGAVNSPLHF
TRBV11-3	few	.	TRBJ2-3	TGTGCCAGCAGCACCGGACTGAACACAGATACGCAGTATTTT	CASSTGLNTDTQYF
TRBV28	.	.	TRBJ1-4	TGTGCCAGCCTCAAGGGGGATCGGATAGAAAAACTGTTTTTT	CASLKGDRIEKLFF
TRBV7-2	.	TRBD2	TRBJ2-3	TGTGCCAGCAGCTTAGTGGCTAGCGGGAGGCCTCTGCAGTATTTT	CASSLVASGRPLQYF
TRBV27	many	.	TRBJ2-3	TGTGCCAGCGCCCTCCGGTCCACAGATACGCAGTATTTT	CASALRSTDTQYF
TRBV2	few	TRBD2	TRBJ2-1	TGTGCCAGCAGTGAATCAGGACTAGCCTCCTACAATGAGCAGTTCTTC	CASSESGLASYNEQFF
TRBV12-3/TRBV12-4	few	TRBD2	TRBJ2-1	TGTGCCAGCAGTTTAAACGGGGGGGCCTACAGCTCCTACAATGAGCAGTTCTTC	CASSLNGGAYSSYNEQFF
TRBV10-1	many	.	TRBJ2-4	TGCGCCAACCTAAACATCGCAGCCAAAAACATTCAGTACTTC	CANLNIAAKNIQYF
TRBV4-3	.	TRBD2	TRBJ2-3	TGCGCCAGCAGCCAAGTTTCTAGCGGGCCTCTGTATTTT	CASSQVSSGPLYF
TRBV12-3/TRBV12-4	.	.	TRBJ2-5	TGTGCCAGCAGTTTCGGCGCGGGAGAGACCCAGTACTTC	CASSFGAGETQYF
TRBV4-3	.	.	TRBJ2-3	TGCGCCAGCAGCCAAGGATCAGGGGTCTCGGCAGATACGCAGTATTTT	CASSQGSGVSADTQYF
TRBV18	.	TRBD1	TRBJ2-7	TGTGCCAGCTCGCCCGGGACAGAACCCTACGAGCAGTACTTC	CASSPGTEPYEQYF
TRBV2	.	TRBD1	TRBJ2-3	TGTGCCACCTCGACAGGGGGTTACCCAGATACGCAGTATTTT	CATSTGGYPDTQYF
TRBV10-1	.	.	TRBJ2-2	TGCGCCAGCAGTGAGAGGGCAGGGGTAAACACCGGGGAGCTGTTTTTT	CASSERAGVNTGELFF
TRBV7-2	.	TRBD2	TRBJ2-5	TGTGCCAGCAGCCCGGGCGGGACTAGCGGGAGCGAGACCCAGTACTTC	CASSPGGTSGSETQYF
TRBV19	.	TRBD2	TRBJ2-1	TGTGCCAGTAAGGAGGGACTAGATCCCTACAATGAGCAGTTCTTC	CASKEGLDPYNEQFF
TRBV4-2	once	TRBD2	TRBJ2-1	TGTGCCAGCAGCCGGGGGACTAGCGACTCCTACAATGAGCAGTTCTTC	CASSRGTSDSYNEQFF
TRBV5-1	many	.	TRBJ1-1	TGCGCCAGCAGCACTAGGACACTAAACACTGAAGCTTTCTTT	CASSTRTLNTEAFF
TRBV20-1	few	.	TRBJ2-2	TGCAGTGCTAGAGTTGCCGGGGTCAACACCGGGGAGCTGTTTTTT	CSARVAGVNTGELFF
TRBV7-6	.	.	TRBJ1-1	TGTGCCAGCAGCCCGCCCGCAGGGTGGAACACTGAAGCTTTCTTT	CASSPPAGWNTEAFF
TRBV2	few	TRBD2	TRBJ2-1	TGTGCCAGCAAAACCCCCAGCGGGGGGGCTTCGAATGAGCAGTTCTTC	CASKTPSGGASNEQFF
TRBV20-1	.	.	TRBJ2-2	TGCAGTGCTAGGGGAACAGGACTAAACACCGGGGAGCTGTTTTTT	CSARGTGLNTGELFF
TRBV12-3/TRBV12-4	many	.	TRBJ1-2	TGTGCCAGCTGGGGACCTTATGGCTACACCTTC	CASWGPYGYTF